The clone carrying this T cell receptor beta chain was counted a single time. TCRdb's table, derived via immunoSEQ multiplex PCR, lists solely in-frame clones and lacks some. The sample contains 150,000 to 200,000 clones, approximately 88% of which appear only once. Germline V gene lookup returns CDR1 SGHRS and CDR2 YFSETQ. The CDR3 spans 13 residues. Trimming cost V 2 bases and J 4 bases, with 9 bases left between them. This entry is derived from a study of T cell responses to AZD1222 COVID-19 vaccine. This receptor was taken from an adult who received the AZD1222 COVID-19 vaccine. This chain uses TRBV5-1 with TRBJ1-2; TRBD1 might be the D (5 bases). The source was peripheral blood, collected 28 days after the second AZD1222 dose. CDR3 amino acids: CASSFDSLYGYTF. CDR3 nucleotide sequence: TGCGCCAGCAGCTTCGACAGCCTCTATGGCTACACCTTC. Full variable domain (outside the CDR3, taken from reference TRBV5-1 and TRBJ1-2): KAGVTQTPRYLIKTRGQQVTLSCSPISGHRSVSWYQQTPGQGLQFLFEYFSETQRNKGNFPGRFSGRQFSNSRSEMNVSTLELGDSALYLCASSFDSLYGYTFGSGTRLTVV.